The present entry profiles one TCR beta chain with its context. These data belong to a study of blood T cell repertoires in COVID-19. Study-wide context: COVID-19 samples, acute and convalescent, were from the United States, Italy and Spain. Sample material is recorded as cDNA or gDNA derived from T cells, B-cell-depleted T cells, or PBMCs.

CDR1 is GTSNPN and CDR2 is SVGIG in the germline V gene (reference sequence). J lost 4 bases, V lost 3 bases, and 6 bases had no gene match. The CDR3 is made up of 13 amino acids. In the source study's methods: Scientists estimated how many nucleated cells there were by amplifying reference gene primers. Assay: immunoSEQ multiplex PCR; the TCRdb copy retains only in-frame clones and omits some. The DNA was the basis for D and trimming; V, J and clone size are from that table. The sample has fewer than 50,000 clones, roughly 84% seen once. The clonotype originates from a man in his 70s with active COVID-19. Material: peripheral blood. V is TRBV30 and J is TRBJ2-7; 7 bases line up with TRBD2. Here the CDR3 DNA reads TGTGCCTGGAGAGGGACTACACCTTACGAGCAGTACTTC. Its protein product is CAWRGTTPYEQYF.